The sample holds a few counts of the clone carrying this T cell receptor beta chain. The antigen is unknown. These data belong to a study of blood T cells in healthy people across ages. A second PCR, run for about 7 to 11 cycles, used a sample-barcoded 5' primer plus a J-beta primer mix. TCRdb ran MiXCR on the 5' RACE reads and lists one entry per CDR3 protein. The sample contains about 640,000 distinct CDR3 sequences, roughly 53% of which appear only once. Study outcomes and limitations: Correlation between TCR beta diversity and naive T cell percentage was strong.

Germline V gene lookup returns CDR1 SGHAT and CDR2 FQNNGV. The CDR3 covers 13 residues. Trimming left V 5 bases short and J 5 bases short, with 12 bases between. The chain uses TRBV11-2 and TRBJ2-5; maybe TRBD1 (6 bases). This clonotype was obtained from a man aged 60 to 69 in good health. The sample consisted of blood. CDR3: CASSEQGIETQYF. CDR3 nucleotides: TGTGCCAGCAGCGAACAGGGCATCGAGACCCAGTACTTC.